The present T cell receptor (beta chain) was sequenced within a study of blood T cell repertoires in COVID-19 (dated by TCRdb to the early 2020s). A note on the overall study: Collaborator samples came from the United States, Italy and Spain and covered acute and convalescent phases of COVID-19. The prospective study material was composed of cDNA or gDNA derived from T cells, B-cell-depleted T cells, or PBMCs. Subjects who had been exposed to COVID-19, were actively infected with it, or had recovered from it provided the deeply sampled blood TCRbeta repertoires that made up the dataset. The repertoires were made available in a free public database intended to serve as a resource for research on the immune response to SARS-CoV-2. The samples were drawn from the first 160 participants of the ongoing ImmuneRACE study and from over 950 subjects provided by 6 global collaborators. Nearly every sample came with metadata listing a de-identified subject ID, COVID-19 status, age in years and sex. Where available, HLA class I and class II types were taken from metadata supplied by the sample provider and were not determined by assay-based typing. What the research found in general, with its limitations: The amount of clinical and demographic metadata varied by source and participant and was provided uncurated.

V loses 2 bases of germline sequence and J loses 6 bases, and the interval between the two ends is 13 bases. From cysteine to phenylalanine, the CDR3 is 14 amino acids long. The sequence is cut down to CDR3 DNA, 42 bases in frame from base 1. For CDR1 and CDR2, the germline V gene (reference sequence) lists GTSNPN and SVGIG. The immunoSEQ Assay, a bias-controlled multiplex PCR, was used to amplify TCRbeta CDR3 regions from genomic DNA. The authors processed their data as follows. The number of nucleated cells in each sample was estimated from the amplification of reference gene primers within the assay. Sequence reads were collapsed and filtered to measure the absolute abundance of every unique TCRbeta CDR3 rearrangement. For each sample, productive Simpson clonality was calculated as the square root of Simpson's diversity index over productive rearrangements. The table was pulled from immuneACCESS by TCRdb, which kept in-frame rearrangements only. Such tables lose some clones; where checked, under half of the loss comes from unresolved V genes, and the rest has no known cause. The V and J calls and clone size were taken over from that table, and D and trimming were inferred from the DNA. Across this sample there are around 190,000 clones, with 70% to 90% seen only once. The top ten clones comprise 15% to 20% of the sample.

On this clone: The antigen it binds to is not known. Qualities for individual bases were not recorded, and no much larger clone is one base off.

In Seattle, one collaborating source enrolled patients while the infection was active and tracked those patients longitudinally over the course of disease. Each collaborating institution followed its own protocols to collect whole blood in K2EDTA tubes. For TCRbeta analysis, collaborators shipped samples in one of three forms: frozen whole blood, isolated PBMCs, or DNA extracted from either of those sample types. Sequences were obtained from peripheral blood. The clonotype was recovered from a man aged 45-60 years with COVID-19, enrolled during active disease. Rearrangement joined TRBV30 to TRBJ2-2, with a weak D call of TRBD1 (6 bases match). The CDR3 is CAWSMGAFSGELFF. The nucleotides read TGTGCCTGGAGTATGGGGGCGTTTTCCGGGGAGCTGTTTTTT.